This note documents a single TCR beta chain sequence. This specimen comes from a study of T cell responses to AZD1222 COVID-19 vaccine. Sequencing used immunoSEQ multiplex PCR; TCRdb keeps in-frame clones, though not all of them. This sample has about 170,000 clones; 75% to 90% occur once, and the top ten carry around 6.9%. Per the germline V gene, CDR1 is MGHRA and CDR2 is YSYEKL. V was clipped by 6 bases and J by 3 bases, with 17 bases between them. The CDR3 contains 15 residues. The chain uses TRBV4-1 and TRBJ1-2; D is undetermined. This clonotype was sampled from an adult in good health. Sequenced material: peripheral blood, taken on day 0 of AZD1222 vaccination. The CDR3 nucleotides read TGCGCCAGCAGTGAAACTTACACCAGAGACTATGGCTACACCTTC. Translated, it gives CASSETYTRDYGYTF.